This T cell receptor (beta chain) was recovered during a study of resident and recirculating memory T cells in vitiligo. Overall study: Epidermis came from shave biopsies of lesional and nonlesional sites, plus PBMCs.

Sequencing was performed with immunoSEQ multiplex PCR; in TCRdb, only in-frame clones are kept and a portion is missing. This sample yields roughly 42,000 clones, of which approximately 91% are seen a single time; roughly 4.7% belongs to the top ten. Germline CDR1 MNHNS, CDR2 SASEGT. The CDR3 covers 15 residues. Between the trimmed V and J ends, which lost 2 bases and 5 bases, there was a span of 15 bases. Patients' lesions had not changed for the previous 6 months. No patient showed confetti depigmentation, a clinical sign of active disease. The source is a male donor with vitiligo. The chain recombines TRBV6-1 with TRBJ1-2; possible D gene TRBD1, 6 bases. The sequencing input was blood. The chain's CDR3 is CASSETTTGPYGYTF. The CDR3 bases are TGTGCCAGCAGTGAAACCACGACAGGCCCATATGGCTACACCTTC.